These 24 T cell receptor beta chains originate from one sample sequenced in a study of blood T cell repertoires in COVID-19. Clones were sequenced by immunoSEQ multiplex PCR, and TCRdb holds only the in-frame ones, with some missing. This table has a few hundred thousand clones, 80% to 90% appearing once. Input material: peripheral blood. The receptors derive from a woman between 50 and 59 years old with COVID-19, enrolled during active disease.

The V and J genes are TRBV19 and TRBJ1-5, with TRBD1 matching 8 bases. V shed 5 bases and J 0 bases; nucleotides not matched to a gene: 9. This CDR3 contains 17 residues. Germline V gene lookup returns CDR1 LNHDA and CDR2 SQIVND (reference sequence). The DNA for the CDR3 is TGTGCCAGTAGTGCATGGACAGGGAGATATAGCAATCAGCCCCAGCATTTT. Its protein product is CASSAWTGRYSNQPQHF.

The V and J genes are TRBV29-1 and TRBJ2-7, with 11 bases lining up with TRBD2. Germline V lookup: CDR1 SQVTM, CDR2 ANQGSEA. This CDR3 is built from 13 residues. Trimming cost V 4 bases and J 6 bases; bases outside gene matches: 5. The CDR3 sequence is CSVGGLAVTEQYF. The CDR3 region has the DNA TGCAGCGTTGGGGGACTAGCGGTAACCGAGCAGTACTTC.

The chain couples TRBV10-3 to TRBJ1-1, with D possibly being TRBD1 (6 bases). Trimming took 0 bases from V and 8 from J, leaving 13 bases between them. CDR1 and CDR2 from the germline V gene are ENHRY and SYGVKD. This CDR3 contains 14 residues. The CDR3: CAISESGYRVEAFF. CDR3 in DNA: TGTGCCATCAGTGAGTCGGGCTACAGGGTGGAAGCTTTCTTT.

The V and J genes are TRBV19 and TRBJ2-1; D may be TRBD2 (6 bases). The length of the CDR3 is 16 residues. Germline V gene sequence: CDR1 LNHDA, CDR2 SQIVND (reference sequence). The V end lost 2 bases, the J end lost 6 bases, and 17 bases lay between the germline ends. DNA of the CDR3: TGTGCCAGTAGTATATCACGGGAGAGGATCGGCAATGAGCAGTTCTTC. Translation: CASSISRERIGNEQFF.

This clone was recorded once. The genes are TRBV6-5 and TRBJ1-2; 8 positions match TRBD1. Trimming removed 2 bases from V and 6 bases from J; junction bases left unmatched: 8. Germline V lookup: CDR1 MNHEY, CDR2 SVGAGI. The CDR3 runs to 15 residues. CDR3 amino acids: CASSYAARGQDGYTF. CDR3 DNA sequence: TGTGCCAGCAGTTACGCCGCCAGGGGGCAAGATGGCTACACCTTC.

The gene calls are TRBV6-5 and TRBJ2-7; tentatively, D is TRBD1 (8 bases). The CDR3 is 16 residues long. Trimming took 0 bases from V and 1 from J, leaving 13 bases between them. The germline CDR1 and CDR2 sequences are MNHEY and SVGAGI. The DNA for the CDR3 is TGTGCCAGCAGTTACTCCAGCGGGACAGGATCCTACGAGCAGTACTTC. Translation: CASSYSSGTGSYEQYF.

This sequence joins TRBV14 and TRBJ1-6; TRBD1 agrees at 10 bases. Trimming removed 5 bases from V and 6 bases from J; junction bases left unmatched: 4. The CDR3 covers 15 residues. Looked up from germline, CDR1 is SGHDN and CDR2 is FVKESK. The CDR3, as DNA: TGTGCCAGCAGCACCCGGACAGGGGGTAATTCACCCCTCCACTTT. Translating it yields CASSTRTGGNSPLHF. Looking up the rest from reference TRBV14 and TRBJ1-6 gives the full variable domain: EAGVTQFPSHSVIEKGQTVTLRCDPISGHDNLYWYRRVMGKEIKFLLHFVKESKQDESGMPNNRFLAERTGGTYSTLKVQPAELEDSGVYFCASSTRTGGNSPLHFGNGTRLTVT.

This sequence joins TRBV19 and TRBJ1-2; 7 positions match TRBD1. This CDR3 region has 13 residues. Germline lookup yields CDR1 LNHDA and CDR2 SQIVND (reference sequence). V gave up 4 bases and J gave up 4 bases; unmatched junction bases: 3. In DNA form, the CDR3 reads TGTGCCAGTAGTAACAGGGGCGGCTATGGCTACACCTTC. It translates to CASSNRGGYGYTF.

The J gene is TRBJ1-6, the V gene TRBV7-2, with 8 bases fitting TRBD1. J lost 7 bases, V lost 2 bases, and 4 bases had no gene match. Germline CDR1 and CDR2: SGHTA and FQGNSA. The CDR3 contains 15 residues. The CDR3 region has the DNA TGTGCCAGCAGCTTATTGGGACAGGAGAATTCACCCCTCCACTTT. This encodes CASSLLGQENSPLHF.

The rearrangement joins TRBV15 to TRBJ2-1; D remains unclear. CDR3 length: 14 residues. V was trimmed by 11 bases and J by 0 bases, leaving 14 bases between them. Germline V gene sequence: CDR1 LNHNV, CDR2 YYDKDF (reference sequence). The CDR3 DNA follows: TGTGCCCCGTACGGAGTGAGCTCCTACAATGAGCAGTTCTTC. It yields the protein CAPYGVSSYNEQFF.

This rearrangement joins TRBV19 to TRBJ2-1, with TRBD1 identical over 10 bases. CDR3 length: 15 residues. Germline assignment: CDR1 LNHDA and CDR2 SQIVND (reference sequence). The J segment lost 6 bases and the V segment lost 4 bases, leaving 6 bases of the junction unmatched. CDR3: CASSTRDRGGNEQFF. CDR3 nucleotide sequence: TGTGCCAGTAGTACCAGGGACAGGGGTGGCAATGAGCAGTTCTTC.

The V and J genes are TRBV15 and TRBJ1-6, with D unclear. CDR1 is LNHNV, CDR2 YYDKDF, per germline (reference sequence). The CDR3 spans 16 residues. The V end lost 1 base, the J end lost 4 bases, and 11 bases lay between the germline ends. The chain's CDR3 is CATSRGLSEYNSPLHF. The CDR3 nucleotides read TGTGCCACCAGCAGAGGCCTCAGCGAGTATAATTCACCCCTCCACTTT.

The chain combines TRBV3-1 (or the pseudogene TRBV3-2) with TRBJ2-6; D may be TRBD2 (5 bases). V lost 2 bases and J 2 bases, leaving 7 bases between the germline ends. The CDR3 length is 15 residues. In germline, CDR1 is LGHDT, CDR2 YNNKEL (reference sequence). For the CDR3, the DNA is TGTGCCAGCAGCCAACCCGGGACTGGGGCCAACGTCCTGACTTTC. Protein sequence: CASSQPGTGANVLTF.

The CDR3 sequence: CSGGTGDYGYTF. In DNA form, the CDR3 reads TGCAGCGGAGGGACAGGGGACTATGGCTACACCTTC. The J gene is TRBJ1-2, the V gene TRBV29-1, with 10 bases matching TRBD1. V trimming: 7 bases; J trimming: 3 bases; junction bases outside the gene matches: 2. The CDR3 covers 12 residues. The germline V gene encodes CDR1 SQVTM and CDR2 ANQGSEA.

For the CDR3, the DNA is TGCGCCAGCAGCCAATCTCAGGGGGCTCCTGGAAACACCATATATTTT. Amino acids: CASSQSQGAPGNTIYF. The V call is TRBV4-1, the J call TRBJ1-3, with 8 bases identical to TRBD1. Losses at the gene ends were 2 bases for V and 2 bases for J; bases not matched to a gene: 5. The CDR3 covers 16 residues. Germline V gene sequence: CDR1 MGHRA, CDR2 YSYEKL.

The chain links TRBV7-9 to TRBJ1-4, with D possibly matching TRBD1 (6 bases). V was trimmed by 5 bases and J by 7 bases, leaving 17 bases between them. CDR1 is SEHNR and CDR2 is FQNEAQ in the germline V gene (reference sequence). CDR3 length: 15 amino acids. The CDR3 nucleotides read TGTGCCAGCAGCACGACCGGGACACCCAGTGAAAAACTGTTTTTT. It specifies CASSTTGTPSEKLFF. Variable domain in full (rest from reference TRBV7-9 and TRBJ1-4): DTGVSQNPRHKITKRGQNVTFRCDPISEHNRLYWYRQTLGQGPEFLTYFQNEAQLEKSRLLSDRFSAERPKGSFSTLEIQRTEQGDSAMYLCASSTTGTPSEKLFFGSGTQLSVL.

The rearrangement uses TRBV5-4 and TRBJ2-1; 15 nucleotides agree with TRBD2. Germline CDR1 and CDR2: SGHNT and YYREEE (reference sequence). The ends lost 0 bases at V and 6 bases at J; junction bases unmatched: 7. CDR3 length: 18 amino acids. This CDR3 is CASSLERTSGRAFNEQFF. CDR3 nucleotides: TGTGCCAGCAGCTTGGAAAGGACTAGCGGGAGGGCCTTCAATGAGCAGTTCTTC. Filled out from reference TRBV5-4 and TRBJ2-1, the complete variable domain reads ETGVTQSPTHLIKTRGQQVTLRCSSQSGHNTVSWYQQALGQGPQFIFQYYREEENGRGNFPPRFSGLQFPNYSSELNVNALELDDSALYLCASSLERTSGRAFNEQFFGPGTRLTVL.

The chain has TRBV18 and TRBJ2-1; 10 bases map to TRBD2. J lost 9 bases, V lost 5 bases, and 13 bases had no gene match. The CDR3 is 16 residues long. Germline assignment: CDR1 KGHSH and CDR2 LQKENI. Here the CDR3 reads CASSSGLATISSEQFF. The DNA of the CDR3 is TGTGCCAGCTCATCGGGACTAGCGACCATCTCGAGTGAGCAGTTCTTC. Combining the CDR3 with reference TRBV18 and TRBJ2-1 gives the whole variable domain NAGVMQNPRHLVRRRGQEARLRCSPMKGHSHVYWYRQLPEEGLKFMVYLQKENIIDESGMPKERFSAEFPKEGPSILRIQQVVRGDSAAYFCASSSGLATISSEQFFGPGTRLTVL.

This chain links TRBV5-1 with TRBJ1-1; no clear D. The CDR3 is made up of 12 amino acids. The germline V and J ends were trimmed by 2 bases and 8 bases, with 10 bases remaining between them. Germline CDR1 reads SGHRS; CDR2 reads YFSETQ. CDR3 sequence (DNA): TGCGCCAGCAGCTTCCCGGGGTTCGAAGCTTTCTTT. Translation gives CASSFPGFEAFF.

This chain links TRBV12-5 with TRBJ1-5; weak D call: TRBD1 (6 bases). This CDR3 comprises 16 residues. CDR1 is LGHNT and CDR2 is FRNRAP in the germline V gene. Between the trimmed V and J ends, which lost 7 bases and 0 bases, there was a span of 16 bases. CDR3: CASALRGPLSNQPQHF. In DNA form, the CDR3 reads TGTGCTAGTGCCCTCAGGGGTCCCCTTAGCAATCAGCCCCAGCATTTT.

This chain uses TRBV15 with TRBJ2-5; 10 bases line up with TRBD2. CDR3 length: 17 residues. V lost 3 bases to trimming and J lost 1 base; unmatched junction nucleotides: 8. The germline V gene has CDR1 LNHNV and CDR2 YYDKDF (reference sequence). This CDR3 reads CATSRGGLAGAQETQYF. DNA for the CDR3: TGTGCCACCAGCAGGGGAGGGCTAGCGGGGGCCCAAGAGACCCAGTACTTC.

The gene calls are TRBV18 and TRBJ1-1; 9 bases fit TRBD1. V lost 6 bases and J lost 5; bases outside the gene matches: 10. This CDR3 comprises 15 residues. CDR1 and CDR2 (germline): KGHSH, LQKENI. The CDR3 DNA reads TGTGCCAGCTCGTCGGACAGGGGTTTGACTACTGAAGCTTTCTTT. This codes for CASSSDRGLTTEAFF.

This clone was observed once. V gene TRBV5-1 combines with J gene TRBJ2-1; 8 bases are shared with TRBD2. This CDR3 is built from 17 residues. Germline values: CDR1 SGHRS, CDR2 YFSETQ. Trimming removed 3 bases from V and 1 base from J; junction bases left unmatched: 9. The CDR3 coding sequence is TGCGCCAGCAGCTCCCTTTCTTCTAGCGGGTCCTACAATGAGCAGTTCTTC. This sequence encodes CASSSLSSSGSYNEQFF.

The rearrangement joins TRBV18 to TRBJ2-7; 11 bases match TRBD2. Germline V lookup: CDR1 KGHSH, CDR2 LQKENI. The CDR3 is 14 amino acids. J was trimmed by 2 bases and V by 4 bases; bases with no gene match: 1. Here the CDR3 DNA reads TGTGCCAGCTCACTAGCGGGAGGGGCCTACGAGCAGTACTTC. Amino acid sequence: CASSLAGGAYEQYF.